The T cell receptor (beta chain) described here comes from a study of post-analysis software for immune sequencing data. Study information: Disease trajectories encompassed relapsing-remitting, secondary progressive and progressive-relapsing multiple sclerosis.

cDNA libraries for TCR beta contained unique molecular identifiers. Some 500,000 cDNA molecules were obtained from approximately 1 to 10 million T cells. Each CDR3 protein is one row after TCRdb ran MiXCR on the PCR reads. In the table there are around 260,000 distinct CDR3 sequences, about 38% of which are singletons. There are 19 residues in the CDR3. Germline CDR1 and CDR2: MNHEY and SVGEGT. Comment on this clonotype: Its antigen remains unidentified. A single base separates this from a much larger clone, so it may be a read error.

Study conclusions and caveats: Batch-mates among the samples co-clustered strongly by F measure. For normalized Chao1 diversity, multiple sclerosis patients scored significantly lower than controls did. Patients had higher frequencies than controls of a handful of TRBV segments, including TRBV5-6, TRBV5-1 and TRBV20-1.

The source material was blood. This receptor was identified in a girl aged 10 to 17 with multiple sclerosis. This chain uses TRBV6-2 or TRBV6-3 with TRBJ2-1; 11 bases fit TRBD2. The CDR3 region is CASTPKGPSGGSSCNEQFF. DNA for the CDR3: TGTGCCAGCACCCCGAAAGGGCCTAGCGGGGGGAGCTCCTGCAATGAGCAGTTCTTC.